This entry describes one TCR beta chain. A multiplex PCR was run with 60 Vbeta primers and 13 Jbeta primers. Method: immunoSEQ multiplex PCR; TCRdb's copy keeps in-frame clones and lacks some. The sample records about 80,000 clones, 65% to 85% being singletons. This specimen comes from a study of cytomegalovirus exposure and HLA in healthy donors. The sequence came from a man between 50 and 59 years old in good health and CMV-seronegative. Sequences were obtained from PBMCs.

CDR3 nucleotides: TGTGCCAGCAGCGTCGGGACAGGGAGGGAAATTTCCTACAATGAGCAGTTCTTC. Protein: CASSVGTGREISYNEQFF. V is TRBV7-2 and J is TRBJ2-1; 9 positions agree with TRBD1. The germline CDR1 and CDR2 sequences are SGHTA and FQGNSA. Germline trimming cut 5 bases from V and 1 base from J; bases unmatched to any gene: 12. The CDR3 extends over 18 amino acids. Together with reference TRBV7-2 and TRBJ2-1, the CDR3 gives the full variable domain: GAGVSQSPSNKVTEKGKDVELRCDPISGHTALYWYRQSLGQGLEFLIYFQGNSAPDKSGLPSDRFSAERTGGSVSTLTIQRTQQEDSAVYLCASSVGTGREISYNEQFFGPGTRLTVL.